This TCR beta chain appears in the sequencing data of a study of blood T cell repertoires in COVID-19 (TCRdb year 2020). Context from the whole study: Samples from collaborators originated in the United States, Italy and Spain and spanned both the acute and convalescent phases of COVID-19. The prospective study material was composed of cDNA or gDNA derived from T cells, B-cell-depleted T cells, or PBMCs. The repertoires were released in a freely available public database meant as a resource for research on the immune response to SARS-CoV-2. The sample metadata nearly always contained a de-identified subject ID, COVID-19 status, age in years and sex. HLA class I and class II types, where available, came from metadata supplied by the sample provider rather than from assay-based typing. The samples were drawn from the first 160 participants of the ongoing ImmuneRACE study and from about 1,200 subjects provided by 6 global collaborators. The dataset comprised deeply sampled blood TCRbeta repertoires from subjects exposed to, actively infected with, or recovered from COVID-19.

The paper as a whole reports these results and caveats: How much clinical and demographic metadata was included differed by source and by participant, and the metadata was provided uncurated.

Comment on this clone: Its antigen is unknown. No base-level quality is on record; no much larger clone is a single base apart.

In the germline V gene (reference sequence), CDR1 corresponds to SEHNR and CDR2 to FQNEAQ. V and J are trimmed by 1 base and 2 bases, and the gene matches miss 5 bases of the junction. From the cysteine up to the phenylalanine, the CDR3 has a length of 16 residues. The DNA shown is the 48-base CDR3, in frame from base 1. TCRbeta CDR3 regions were amplified from genomic DNA by means of the immunoSEQ Assay, a bias-controlled multiplex PCR. From the authors' description of their analysis: The number of nucleated cells in each sample was estimated from the amplification of reference gene primers within the assay. Sequence reads were collapsed and filtered to measure the absolute abundance of every unique TCRbeta CDR3 rearrangement. For each sample, productive Simpson clonality was calculated as the square root of Simpson's diversity index across productive rearrangements. Drawn from immuneACCESS, this table holds only the in-frame rearrangements with V and J called that TCRdb kept. Clones are partly lost; checked studies trace under half to an unresolved V gene and leave the rest unexplained. V and J calls and clone size follow that table, whereas D and trimming were derived from the DNA. The sample table contains under 250,000 clones; only one count was recorded for about 90% of them. Around 1.2% of the sample goes to the ten largest clones.

The collaborating institutions used their own protocols to collect whole blood in K2EDTA tubes. Collaborator samples were shipped for TCRbeta analysis as frozen whole blood, isolated PBMCs, or DNA extracted from either sample type. The receptor comes from a man aged 25 to 40 with acute or convalescent COVID-19. The chain is assembled from TRBV7-9 and TRBJ2-3, with 8 middle bases fitting TRBD2. Source material: peripheral blood. The DNA reads as follows: TGTGCCAGCAGCTTAGGACTAGCGTTGATCACAGATACGCAGTATTTT. Its amino acids are CASSLGLALITDTQYF.